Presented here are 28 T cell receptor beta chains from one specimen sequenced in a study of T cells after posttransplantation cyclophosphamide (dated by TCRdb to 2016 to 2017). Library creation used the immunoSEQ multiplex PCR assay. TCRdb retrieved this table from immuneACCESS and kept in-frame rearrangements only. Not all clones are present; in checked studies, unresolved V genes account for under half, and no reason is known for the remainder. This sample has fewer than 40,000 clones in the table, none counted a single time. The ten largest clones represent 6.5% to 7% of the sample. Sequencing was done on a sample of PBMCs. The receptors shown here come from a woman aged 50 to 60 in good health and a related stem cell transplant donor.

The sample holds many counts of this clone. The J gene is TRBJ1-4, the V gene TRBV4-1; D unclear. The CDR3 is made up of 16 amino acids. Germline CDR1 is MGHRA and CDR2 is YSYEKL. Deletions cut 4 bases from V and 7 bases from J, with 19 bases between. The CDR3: CASSPKSSLKGEKLFF. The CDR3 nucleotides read TGCGCCAGCAGCCCCAAATCCAGTCTGAAGGGTGAAAAACTGTTTTTT.

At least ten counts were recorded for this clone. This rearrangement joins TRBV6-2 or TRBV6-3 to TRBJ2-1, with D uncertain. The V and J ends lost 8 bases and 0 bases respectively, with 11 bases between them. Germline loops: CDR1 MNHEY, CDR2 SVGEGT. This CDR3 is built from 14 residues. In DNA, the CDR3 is TGTGCCAGCTGTACGCGGAGCTCCTACAATGAGCAGTTCTTC. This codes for CASCTRSSYNEQFF.

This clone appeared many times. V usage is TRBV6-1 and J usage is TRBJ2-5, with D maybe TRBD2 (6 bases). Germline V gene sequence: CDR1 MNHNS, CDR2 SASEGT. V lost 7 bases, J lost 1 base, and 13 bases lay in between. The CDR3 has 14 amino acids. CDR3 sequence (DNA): TGTGCCAGCACCTCTGGGGGGTCCCAAGAGACCCAGTACTTC. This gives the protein CASTSGGSQETQYF.

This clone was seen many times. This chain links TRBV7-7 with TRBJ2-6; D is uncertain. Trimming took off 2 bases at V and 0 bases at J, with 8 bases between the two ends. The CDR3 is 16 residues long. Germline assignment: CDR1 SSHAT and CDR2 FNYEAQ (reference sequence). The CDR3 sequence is CASSLLVPSGANVLTF. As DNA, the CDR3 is TGTGCCAGCAGCTTATTAGTACCCTCTGGGGCCAACGTCCTGACTTTC.

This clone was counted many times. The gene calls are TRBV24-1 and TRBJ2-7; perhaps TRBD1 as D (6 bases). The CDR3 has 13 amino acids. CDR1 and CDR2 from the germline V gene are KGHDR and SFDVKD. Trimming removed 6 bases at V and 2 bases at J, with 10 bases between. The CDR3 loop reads CATSMAGAYEQYF. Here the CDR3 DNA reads TGTGCCACCAGTATGGCAGGGGCCTACGAGCAGTACTTC.

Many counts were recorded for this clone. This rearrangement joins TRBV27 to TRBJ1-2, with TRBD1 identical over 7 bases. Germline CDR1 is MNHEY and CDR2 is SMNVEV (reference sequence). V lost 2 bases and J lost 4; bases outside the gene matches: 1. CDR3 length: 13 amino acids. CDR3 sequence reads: CASSLGTVYGYTF. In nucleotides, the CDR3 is TGTGCCAGCAGTTTAGGGACAGTCTATGGCTACACCTTC.

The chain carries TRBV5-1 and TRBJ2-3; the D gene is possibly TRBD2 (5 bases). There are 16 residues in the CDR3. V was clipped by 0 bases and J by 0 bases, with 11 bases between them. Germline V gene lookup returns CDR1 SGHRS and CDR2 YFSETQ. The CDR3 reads CASSLGLAVSTDTQYF. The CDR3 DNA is TGCGCCAGCAGCTTGGGGCTAGCAGTTAGCACAGATACGCAGTATTTT. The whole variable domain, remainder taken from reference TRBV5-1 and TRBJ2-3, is KAGVTQTPRYLIKTRGQQVTLSCSPISGHRSVSWYQQTPGQGLQFLFEYFSETQRNKGNFPGRFSGRQFSNSRSEMNVSTLELGDSALYLCASSLGLAVSTDTQYFGPGTRLTVL.

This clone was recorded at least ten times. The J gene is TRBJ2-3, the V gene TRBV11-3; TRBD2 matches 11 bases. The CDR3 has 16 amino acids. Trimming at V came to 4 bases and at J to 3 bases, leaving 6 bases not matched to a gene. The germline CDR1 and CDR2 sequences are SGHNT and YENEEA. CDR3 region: CASSSFSGRATDTQYF. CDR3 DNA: TGTGCCAGCAGCTCCTTTAGCGGGAGGGCTACAGATACGCAGTATTTT.

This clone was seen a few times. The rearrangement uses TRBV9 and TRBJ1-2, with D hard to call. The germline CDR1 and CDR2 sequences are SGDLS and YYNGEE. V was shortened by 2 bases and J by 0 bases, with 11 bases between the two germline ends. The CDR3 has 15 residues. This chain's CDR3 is CASSVSGVTNYGYTF. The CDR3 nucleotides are TGTGCCAGCAGCGTCTCGGGTGTTACTAACTATGGCTACACCTTC.

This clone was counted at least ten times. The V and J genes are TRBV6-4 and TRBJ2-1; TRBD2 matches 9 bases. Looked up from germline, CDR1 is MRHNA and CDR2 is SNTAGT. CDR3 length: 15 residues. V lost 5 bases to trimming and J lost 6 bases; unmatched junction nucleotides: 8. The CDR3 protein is CASSYRLAGVNEQFF. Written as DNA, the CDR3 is TGTGCCAGCAGTTACAGGTTAGCGGGAGTCAATGAGCAGTTCTTC.

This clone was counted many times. The CDR3 nucleotides are TGTGCCAGCGAACAGGGGGACTACACTGAAGCTTTCTTT. It specifies CASEQGDYTEAFF. The rearrangement joins TRBV10-3 to TRBJ1-1; TRBD1 agrees at 8 bases. The CDR3 is 13 residues long. V lost 10 bases, J lost 3 bases, and 7 bases stayed unmatched. Germline loops: CDR1 ENHRY, CDR2 SYGVKD.

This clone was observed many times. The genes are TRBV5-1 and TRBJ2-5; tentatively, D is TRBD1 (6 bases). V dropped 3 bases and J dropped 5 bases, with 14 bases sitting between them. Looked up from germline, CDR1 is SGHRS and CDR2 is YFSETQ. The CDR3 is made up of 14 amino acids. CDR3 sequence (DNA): TGCGCCAGCAGCTCACCTACCCAGGGGGAGACCCAGTACTTC. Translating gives CASSSPTQGETQYF.

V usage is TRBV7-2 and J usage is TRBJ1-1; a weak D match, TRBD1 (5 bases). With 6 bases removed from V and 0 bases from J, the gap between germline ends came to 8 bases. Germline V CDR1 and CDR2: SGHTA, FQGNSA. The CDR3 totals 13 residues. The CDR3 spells CASRRQMNTEAFF. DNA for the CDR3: TGTGCCAGCAGACGACAGATGAACACTGAAGCTTTCTTT.

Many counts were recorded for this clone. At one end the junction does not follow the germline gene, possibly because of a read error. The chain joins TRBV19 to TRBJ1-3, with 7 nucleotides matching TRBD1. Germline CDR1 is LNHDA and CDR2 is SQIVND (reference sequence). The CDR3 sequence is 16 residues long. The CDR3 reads CASSTSSGQTGNTIYF. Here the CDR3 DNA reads TGTGCCAGTAGTACCTCGTCGGGACAGACTGGCAACACCATATATTTT.

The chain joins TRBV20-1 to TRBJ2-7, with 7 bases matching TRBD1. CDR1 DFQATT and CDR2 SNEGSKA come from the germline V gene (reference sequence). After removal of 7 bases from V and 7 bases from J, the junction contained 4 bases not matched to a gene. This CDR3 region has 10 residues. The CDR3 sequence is CSVDRVEQYF. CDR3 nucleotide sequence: TGCAGTGTCGACAGGGTGGAGCAGTACTTC.

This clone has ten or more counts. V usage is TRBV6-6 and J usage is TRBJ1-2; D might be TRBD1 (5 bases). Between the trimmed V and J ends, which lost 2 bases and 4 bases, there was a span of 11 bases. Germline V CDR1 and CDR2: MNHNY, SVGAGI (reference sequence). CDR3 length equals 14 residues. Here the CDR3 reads CASSYEGLIYGYTF. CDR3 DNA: TGTGCCAGCAGTTACGAGGGGCTAATCTATGGCTACACCTTC.

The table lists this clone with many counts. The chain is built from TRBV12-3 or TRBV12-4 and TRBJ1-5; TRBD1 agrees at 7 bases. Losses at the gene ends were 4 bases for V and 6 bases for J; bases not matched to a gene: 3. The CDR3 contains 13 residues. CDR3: CASSSDRVQPQHF. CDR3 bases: TGTGCCAGCAGTTCCGACAGGGTTCAGCCCCAGCATTTT.

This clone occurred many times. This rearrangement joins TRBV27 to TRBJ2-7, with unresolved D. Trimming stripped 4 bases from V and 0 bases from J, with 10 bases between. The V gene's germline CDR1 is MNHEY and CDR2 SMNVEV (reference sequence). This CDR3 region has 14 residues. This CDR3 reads CASSSLESSYEQYF. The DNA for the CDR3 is TGTGCCAGCAGTTCCTTAGAAAGCTCCTACGAGCAGTACTTC.

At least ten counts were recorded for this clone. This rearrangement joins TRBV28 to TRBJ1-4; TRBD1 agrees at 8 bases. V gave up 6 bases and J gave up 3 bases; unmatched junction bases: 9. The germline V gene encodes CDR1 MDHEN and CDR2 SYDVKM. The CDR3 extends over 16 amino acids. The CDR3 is CASRKWQGASNEKLFF. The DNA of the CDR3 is TGTGCCAGCAGGAAGTGGCAGGGGGCTTCTAATGAAAAACTGTTTTTT. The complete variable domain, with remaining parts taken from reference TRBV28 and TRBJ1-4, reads DVKVTQSSRYLVKRTGEKVFLECVQDMDHENMFWYRQDPGLGLRLIYFSYDVKMKEKGDIPEGYSVSREKKERFSLILESASTNQTSMYLCASRKWQGASNEKLFFGSGTQLSVL.

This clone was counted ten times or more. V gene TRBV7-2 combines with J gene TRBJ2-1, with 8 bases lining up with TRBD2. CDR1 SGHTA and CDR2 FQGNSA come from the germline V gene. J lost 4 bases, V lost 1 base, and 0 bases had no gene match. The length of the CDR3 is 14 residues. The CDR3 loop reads CASSLERGYNEQFF. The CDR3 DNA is TGTGCCAGCAGCTTAGAGCGGGGGTACAATGAGCAGTTCTTC.

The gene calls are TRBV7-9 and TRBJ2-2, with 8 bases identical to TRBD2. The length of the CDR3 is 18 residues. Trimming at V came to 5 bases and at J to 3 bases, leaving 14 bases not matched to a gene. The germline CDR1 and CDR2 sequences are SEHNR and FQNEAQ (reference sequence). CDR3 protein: CASSAQSNPSGYTGELFF. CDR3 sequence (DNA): TGTGCCAGCAGCGCGCAATCCAACCCTAGCGGGTACACCGGGGAGCTGTTTTTT.

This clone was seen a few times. CDR3 nucleotides: TGCAGCGTTGGGGCGGGGACTAGCTCCTACAATGAGCAGTTCTTC. Translated: CSVGAGTSSYNEQFF. The V call is TRBV29-1, the J call TRBJ2-1, with 8 bases aligning to TRBD2. The CDR3 length is 15 residues. From germline, CDR1 is SQVTM and CDR2 ANQGSEA. The trim removed 4 bases at V and 0 bases at J, leaving 5 bases unmatched.

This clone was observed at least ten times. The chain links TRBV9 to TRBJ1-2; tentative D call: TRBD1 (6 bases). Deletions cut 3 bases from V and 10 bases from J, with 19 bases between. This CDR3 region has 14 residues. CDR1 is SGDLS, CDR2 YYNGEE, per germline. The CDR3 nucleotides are TGTGCCAGCAGCGCGGGACCACAGGGCAGGGTCTACACCTTC. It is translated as CASSAGPQGRVYTF.

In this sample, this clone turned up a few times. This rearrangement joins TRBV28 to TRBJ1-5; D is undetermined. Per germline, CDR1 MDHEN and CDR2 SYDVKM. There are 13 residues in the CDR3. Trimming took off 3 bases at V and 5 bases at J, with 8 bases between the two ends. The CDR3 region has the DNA TGTGCCAGCAGTTTTTCGAGGTATCAGCCCCAGCATTTT. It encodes CASSFSRYQPQHF. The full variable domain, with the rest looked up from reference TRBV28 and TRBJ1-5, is DVKVTQSSRYLVKRTGEKVFLECVQDMDHENMFWYRQDPGLGLRLIYFSYDVKMKEKGDIPEGYSVSREKKERFSLILESASTNQTSMYLCASSFSRYQPQHFGDGTRLSIL.

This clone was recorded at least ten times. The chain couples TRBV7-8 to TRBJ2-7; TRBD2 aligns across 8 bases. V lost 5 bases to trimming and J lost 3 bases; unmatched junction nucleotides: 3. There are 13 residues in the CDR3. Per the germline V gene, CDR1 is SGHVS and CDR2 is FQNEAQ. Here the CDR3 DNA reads TGTGCCAGCAGCCCCGGGACTAGCTACGAGCAGTACTTC. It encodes CASSPGTSYEQYF.

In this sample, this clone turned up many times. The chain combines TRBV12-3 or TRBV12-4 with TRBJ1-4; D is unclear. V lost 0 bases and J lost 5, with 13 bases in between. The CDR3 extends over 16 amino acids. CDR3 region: CASSLATHRANEKLFF. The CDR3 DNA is TGTGCCAGCAGTTTAGCCACCCATAGGGCGAATGAAAAACTGTTTTTT.

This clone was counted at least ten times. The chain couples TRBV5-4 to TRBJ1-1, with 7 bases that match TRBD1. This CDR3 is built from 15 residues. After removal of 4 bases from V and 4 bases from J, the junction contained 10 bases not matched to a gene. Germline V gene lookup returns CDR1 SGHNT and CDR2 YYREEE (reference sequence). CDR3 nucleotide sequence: TGTGCCAGCAGCGCCCAAGGGGACAGAGCCACTGAAGCTTTCTTT. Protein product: CASSAQGDRATEAFF.

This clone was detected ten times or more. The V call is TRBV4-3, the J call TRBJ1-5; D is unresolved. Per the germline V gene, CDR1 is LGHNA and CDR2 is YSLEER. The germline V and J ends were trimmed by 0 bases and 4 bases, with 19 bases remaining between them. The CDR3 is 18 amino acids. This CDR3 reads CASSQDAVSAYRNQPQHF. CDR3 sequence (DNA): TGCGCCAGCAGCCAAGATGCCGTCAGCGCATATCGAAATCAGCCCCAGCATTTT.